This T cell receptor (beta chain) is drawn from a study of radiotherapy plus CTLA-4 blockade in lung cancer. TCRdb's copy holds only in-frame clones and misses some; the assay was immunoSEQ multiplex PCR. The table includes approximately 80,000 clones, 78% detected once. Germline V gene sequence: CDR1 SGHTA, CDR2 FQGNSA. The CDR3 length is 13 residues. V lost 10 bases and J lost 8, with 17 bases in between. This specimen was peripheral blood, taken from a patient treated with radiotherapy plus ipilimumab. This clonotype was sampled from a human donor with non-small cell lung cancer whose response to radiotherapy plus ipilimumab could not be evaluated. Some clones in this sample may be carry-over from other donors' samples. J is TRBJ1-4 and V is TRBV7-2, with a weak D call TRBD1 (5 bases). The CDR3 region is CATRRGVGEKLFF. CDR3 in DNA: TGTGCCACGCGGAGGGGAGTCGGAGAAAAACTGTTTTTT.